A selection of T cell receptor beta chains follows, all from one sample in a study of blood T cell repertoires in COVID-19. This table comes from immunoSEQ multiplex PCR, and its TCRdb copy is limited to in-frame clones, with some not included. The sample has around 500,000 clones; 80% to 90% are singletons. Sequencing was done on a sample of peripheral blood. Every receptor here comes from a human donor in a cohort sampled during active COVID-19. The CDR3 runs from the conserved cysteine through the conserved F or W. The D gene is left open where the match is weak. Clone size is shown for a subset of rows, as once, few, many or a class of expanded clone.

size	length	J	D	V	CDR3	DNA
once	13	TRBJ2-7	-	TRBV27	CASSLGRSYEQYF	TGTGCCAGCAGTTTAGGTCGGAGCTACGAGCAGTACTTC
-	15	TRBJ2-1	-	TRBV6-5	CASSYSGEGVNEQFF	TGTGCCAGCAGTTACTCGGGGGAGGGGGTTAATGAGCAGTTCTTC
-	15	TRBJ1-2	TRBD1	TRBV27	CASTVRDRLNYGYTF	TGTGCCAGCACCGTCCGGGACAGATTAAACTATGGCTACACCTTC
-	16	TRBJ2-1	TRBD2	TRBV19	CASSNPGGPSYNEQFF	TGTGCCAGTAGTAATCCGGGAGGGCCCTCCTACAATGAGCAGTTCTTC
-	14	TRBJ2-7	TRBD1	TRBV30	CAWTSGTGVYEQYF	TGTGCCTGGACTTCCGGGACAGGGGTATACGAGCAGTACTTC
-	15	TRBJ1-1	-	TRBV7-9	CASSPTVGARTEAFF	TGTGCCAGCAGCCCCACAGTGGGGGCGCGCACTGAAGCTTTCTTT
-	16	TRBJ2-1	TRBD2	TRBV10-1	CASSGGLAGPRNEQFF	TGCGCCAGCAGTGGGGGACTAGCGGGTCCCCGGAATGAGCAGTTCTTC
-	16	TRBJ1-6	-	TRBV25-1	CASSESGGGVSSPLHF	TGTGCCAGCAGTGAATCGGGAGGGGGGGTTAGTTCACCCCTCCACTTT
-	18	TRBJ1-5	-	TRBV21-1	CASSFCGGDRGSGQPQHF	TGTGCCAGCAGCTTTTGTGGCGGGGACAGGGGTTCCGGGCAGCCCCAGCATTTT
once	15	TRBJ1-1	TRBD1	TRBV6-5	CASSALLQGSTEAFF	TGTGCCAGCAGCGCCCTTCTACAGGGGTCCACTGAAGCTTTCTTT
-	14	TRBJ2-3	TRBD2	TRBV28	CASSPSGSGLAQYF	TGTGCCAGCAGTCCTAGCGGGAGCGGCCTTGCGCAGTATTTT
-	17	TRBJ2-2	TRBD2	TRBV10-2	CASRGLAGASDTGELFF	TGCGCCAGCAGGGGACTAGCGGGGGCTTCGGACACCGGGGAGCTGTTTTTT
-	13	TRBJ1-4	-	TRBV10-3	CAITNGVGEKLFF	TGTGCCATCACCAACGGGGTAGGGGAAAAACTGTTTTTT
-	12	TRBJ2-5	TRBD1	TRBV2	CASSGDRETQYF	TGTGCCAGCAGTGGGGACAGGGAGACCCAGTACTTC
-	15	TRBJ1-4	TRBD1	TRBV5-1	CASKKETGSGEKLFF	TGCGCCAGCAAAAAAGAGACAGGGTCGGGGGAAAAACTGTTTTTT
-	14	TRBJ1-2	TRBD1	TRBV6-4	CASSSGDRVMGYTF	TGTGCCAGCAGTTCCGGGGACAGAGTTATGGGCTACACCTTC
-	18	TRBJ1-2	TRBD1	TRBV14	CASSPEPGQGAIIYGYTF	TGTGCCAGCAGCCCGGAACCGGGACAGGGGGCTATCATCTATGGCTACACCTTC